This T cell receptor beta chain was sequenced during a study of blood T cell repertoires in COVID-19. V was clipped by 3 bases and J by 1 base, with 9 bases between them. The CDR3 length is 13 residues. CDR1 is DFQATT, CDR2 SNEGSKA, per germline (reference sequence). The assay was immunoSEQ multiplex PCR, and TCRdb's table has in-frame clones only and misses some. The profile shows about 110,000 clones, 70% to 80% of them singletons. Sequenced sample: peripheral blood. V is TRBV20-1 and J is TRBJ2-5; D is possibly TRBD1 (5 bases). This receptor was obtained from a human donor with acute or convalescent COVID-19. The donor label of this sample is uncertain. CDR3 protein: CSASSGPQETQYF. CDR3 coding DNA: TGCAGTGCTAGTTCAGGGCCCCAAGAGACCCAGTACTTC.